The entry below gives a single T cell receptor (beta chain) sequence along with its context. The antigen remains undetermined. The data are from a study of beta chain features in type 1 diabetes. Study-wide results and limits: Reads derived from cDNA could over-represent cells showing high TCR expression.

All of the isolated RNA was reverse transcribed, so expressed TCRB transcripts were sequenced. TCRdb's copy holds only in-frame clones and misses some; the assay was immunoSEQ multiplex PCR. Of about 260,000 clones detected, about 63% appear once; the ten largest clones hold around 0.057%. The source material was naive CD4+ T cells from blood. This sequence originates from a man in his thirties or forties in good health.

For the CDR3, the DNA is TGTGCCTGGAGTAAAACGAATCAGCCCCAGCATTTT. Protein sequence: CAWSKTNQPQHF. The V gene is TRBV30, the J gene TRBJ1-5; the D is unclear. The CDR3 spans 12 residues. V dropped 2 bases and J dropped 4 bases, with 6 bases sitting between them. CDR1 and CDR2 (germline): GTSNPN, SVGIG (reference sequence).